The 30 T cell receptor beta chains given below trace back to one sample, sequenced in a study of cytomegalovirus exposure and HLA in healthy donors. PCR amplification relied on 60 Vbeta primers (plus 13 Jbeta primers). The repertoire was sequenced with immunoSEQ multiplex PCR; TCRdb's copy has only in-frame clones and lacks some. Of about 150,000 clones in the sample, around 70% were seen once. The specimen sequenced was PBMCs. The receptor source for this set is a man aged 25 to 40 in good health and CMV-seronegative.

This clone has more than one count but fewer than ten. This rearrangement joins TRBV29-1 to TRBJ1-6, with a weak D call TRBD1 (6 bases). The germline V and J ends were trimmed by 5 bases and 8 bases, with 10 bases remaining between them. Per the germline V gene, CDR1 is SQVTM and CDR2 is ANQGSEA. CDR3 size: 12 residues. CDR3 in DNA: TGCAGCGTTAAACAGGGAGATTCACCCCTCCACTTT. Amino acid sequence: CSVKQGDSPLHF.

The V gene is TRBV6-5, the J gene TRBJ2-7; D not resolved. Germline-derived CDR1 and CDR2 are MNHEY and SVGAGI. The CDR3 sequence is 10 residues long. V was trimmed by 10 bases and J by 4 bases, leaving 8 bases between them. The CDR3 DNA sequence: TGTGCCATCGGTCGGTACGAGCAGTACTTC. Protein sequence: CAIGRYEQYF.

For the CDR3, the DNA is TGTGCCAGCAGAGCAGGGTTCGTCGGGGAGCTGTTTTTT. It is translated as CASRAGFVGELFF. The rearrangement links TRBV6-1 to TRBJ2-2; weak D call: TRBD1 (5 bases). Per germline, CDR1 MNHNS and CDR2 SASEGT. The V end lost 6 bases, the J end lost 7 bases, and 12 bases lay between the germline ends. The CDR3 runs to 13 residues.

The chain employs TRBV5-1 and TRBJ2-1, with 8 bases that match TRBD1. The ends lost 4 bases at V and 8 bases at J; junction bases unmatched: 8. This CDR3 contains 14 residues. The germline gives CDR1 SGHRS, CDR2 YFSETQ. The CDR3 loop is CASSTTGGVDEQFF. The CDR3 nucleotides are TGCGCCAGCAGCACAACAGGGGGTGTCGATGAGCAGTTCTTC.

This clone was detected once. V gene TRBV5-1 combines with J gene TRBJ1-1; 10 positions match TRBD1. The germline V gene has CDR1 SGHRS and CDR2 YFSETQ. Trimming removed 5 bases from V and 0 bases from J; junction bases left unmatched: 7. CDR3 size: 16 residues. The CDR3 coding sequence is TGCGCCAGCAGTAGGGGGACAGGGGTTTTGAACACTGAAGCTTTCTTT. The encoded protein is CASSRGTGVLNTEAFF.

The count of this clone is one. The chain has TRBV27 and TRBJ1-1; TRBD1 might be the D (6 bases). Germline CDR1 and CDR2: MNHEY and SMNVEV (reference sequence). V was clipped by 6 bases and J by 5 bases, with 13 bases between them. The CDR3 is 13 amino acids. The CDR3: CASRLTGLTEAFF. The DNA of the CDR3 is TGTGCCAGCAGGCTCACAGGGTTGACTGAAGCTTTCTTT.

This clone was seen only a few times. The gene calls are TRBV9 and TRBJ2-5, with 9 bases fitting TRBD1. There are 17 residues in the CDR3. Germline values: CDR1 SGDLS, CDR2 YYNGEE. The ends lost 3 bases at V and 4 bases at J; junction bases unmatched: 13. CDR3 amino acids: CASSAPEDRGKGETQYF. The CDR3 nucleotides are TGTGCCAGCAGCGCCCCCGAGGACAGGGGAAAGGGAGAGACCCAGTACTTC. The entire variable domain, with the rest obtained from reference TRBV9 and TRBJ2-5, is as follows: DSGVTQTPKHLITATGQRVTLRCSPRSGDLSVYWYQQSLDQGLQFLIQYYNGEERAKGNILERFSAQQFPDLHSELNLSSLELGDSALYFCASSAPEDRGKGETQYFGPGTRLLVL.

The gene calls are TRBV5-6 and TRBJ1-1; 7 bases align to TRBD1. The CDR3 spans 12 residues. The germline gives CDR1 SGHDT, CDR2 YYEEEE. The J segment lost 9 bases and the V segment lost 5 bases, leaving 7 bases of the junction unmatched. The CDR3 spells CASRVQGQQAFF. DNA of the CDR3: TGTGCCAGCAGGGTACAGGGGCAACAAGCTTTCTTT.

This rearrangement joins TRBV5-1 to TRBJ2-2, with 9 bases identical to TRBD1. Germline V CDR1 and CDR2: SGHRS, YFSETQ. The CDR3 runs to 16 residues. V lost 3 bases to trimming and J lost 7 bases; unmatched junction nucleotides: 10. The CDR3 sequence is CASSSLGQGISGELFF. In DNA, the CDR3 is TGCGCCAGCAGCTCCCTGGGACAGGGAATCAGCGGGGAGCTGTTTTTT.

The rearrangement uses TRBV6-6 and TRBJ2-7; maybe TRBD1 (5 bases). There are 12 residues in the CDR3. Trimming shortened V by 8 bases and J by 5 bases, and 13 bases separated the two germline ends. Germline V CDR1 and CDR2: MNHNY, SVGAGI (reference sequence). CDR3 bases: TGTGCCAGCGGGGCAGGGATCGACGAGCAGTACTTC. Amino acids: CASGAGIDEQYF.

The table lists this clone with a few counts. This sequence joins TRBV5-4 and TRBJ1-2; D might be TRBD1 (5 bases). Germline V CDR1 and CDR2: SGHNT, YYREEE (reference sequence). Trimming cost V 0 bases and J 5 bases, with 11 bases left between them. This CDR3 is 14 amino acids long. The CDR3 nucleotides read TGTGCCAGCAGCTTGGATGAGGGACTATATGGCTACACCTTC. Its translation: CASSLDEGLYGYTF.

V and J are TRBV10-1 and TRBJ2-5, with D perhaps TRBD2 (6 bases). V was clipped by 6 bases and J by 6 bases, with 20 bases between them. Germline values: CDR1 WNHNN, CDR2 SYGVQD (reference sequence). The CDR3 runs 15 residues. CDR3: CASRLDWGRGKTQYF. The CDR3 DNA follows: TGCGCCAGCAGACTAGACTGGGGCCGGGGGAAGACCCAGTACTTC.

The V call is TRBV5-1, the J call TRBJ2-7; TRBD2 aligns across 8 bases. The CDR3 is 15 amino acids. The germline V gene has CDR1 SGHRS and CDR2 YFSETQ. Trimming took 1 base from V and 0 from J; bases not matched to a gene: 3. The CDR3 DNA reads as TGCGCCAGCAGCTTGCGGGGGGGACTCTCCTACGAGCAGTACTTC. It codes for CASSLRGGLSYEQYF.

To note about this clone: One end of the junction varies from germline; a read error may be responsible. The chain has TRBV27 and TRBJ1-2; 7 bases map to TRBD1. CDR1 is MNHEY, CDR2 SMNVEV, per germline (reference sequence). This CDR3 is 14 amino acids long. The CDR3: CASSPPGQTYGYPF. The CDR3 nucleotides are TGTGCCAGCAGTCCCCCGGGACAGACATATGGCTACCCCTTC.

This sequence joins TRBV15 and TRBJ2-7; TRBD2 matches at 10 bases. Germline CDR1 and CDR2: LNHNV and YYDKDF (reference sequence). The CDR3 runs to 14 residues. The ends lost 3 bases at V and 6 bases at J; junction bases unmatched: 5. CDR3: CATSRDRLAGEQYF. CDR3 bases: TGTGCCACCAGCAGGGACCGACTAGCGGGCGAGCAGTACTTC.

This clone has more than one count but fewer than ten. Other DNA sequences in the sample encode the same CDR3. The CDR3 DNA sequence: TGTGCCAGCAGCCTGACTAGCGGGGACACAGATACGCAGTATTTT. As protein: CASSLTSGDTDTQYF. The chain recombines TRBV7-9 with TRBJ2-3; TRBD2 matches at 11 bases. The CDR3 spans 15 residues. From germline, CDR1 is SEHNR and CDR2 FQNEAQ (reference sequence). The junction had 3 bases not matched to a gene; V was cut back by 5 bases and J by 2 bases. The variable domain in full, completed from reference TRBV7-9 and TRBJ2-3, reads DTGVSQNPRHKITKRGQNVTFRCDPISEHNRLYWYRQTLGQGPEFLTYFQNEAQLEKSRLLSDRFSAERPKGSFSTLEIQRTEQGDSAMYLCASSLTSGDTDTQYFGPGTRLTVL.

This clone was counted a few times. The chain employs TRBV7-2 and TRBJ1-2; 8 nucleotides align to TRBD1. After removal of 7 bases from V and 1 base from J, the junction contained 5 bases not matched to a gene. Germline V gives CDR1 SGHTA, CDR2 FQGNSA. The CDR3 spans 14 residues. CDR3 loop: CASTPTGDNYGYTF. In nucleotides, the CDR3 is TGTGCCAGCACCCCGACAGGGGATAACTATGGCTACACCTTC.

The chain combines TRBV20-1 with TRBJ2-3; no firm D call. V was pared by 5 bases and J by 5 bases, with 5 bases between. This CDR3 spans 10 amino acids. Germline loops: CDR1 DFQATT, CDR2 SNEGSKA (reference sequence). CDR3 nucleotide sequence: TGCAGTGCTGCGAGAGATACGCAGTATTTT. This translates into CSAARDTQYF.

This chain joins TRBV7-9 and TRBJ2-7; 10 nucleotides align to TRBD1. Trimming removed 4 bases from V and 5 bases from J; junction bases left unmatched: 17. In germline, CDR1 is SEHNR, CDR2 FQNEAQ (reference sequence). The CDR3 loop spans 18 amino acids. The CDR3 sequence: CASSSGTGAFVQVHEQYF. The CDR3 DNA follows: TGTGCCAGCAGCTCCGGGACAGGGGCTTTCGTTCAGGTCCACGAGCAGTACTTC.

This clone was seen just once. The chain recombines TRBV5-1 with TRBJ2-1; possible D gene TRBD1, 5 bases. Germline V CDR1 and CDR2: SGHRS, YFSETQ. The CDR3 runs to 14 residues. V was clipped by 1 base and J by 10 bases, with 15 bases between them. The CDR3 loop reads CASSLQIQGDEQFF. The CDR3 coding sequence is TGCGCCAGCAGCTTGCAAATTCAGGGTGACGAGCAGTTCTTC.

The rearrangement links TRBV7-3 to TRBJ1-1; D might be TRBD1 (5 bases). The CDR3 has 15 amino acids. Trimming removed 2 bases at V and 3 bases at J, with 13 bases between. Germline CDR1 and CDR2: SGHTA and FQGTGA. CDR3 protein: CASSLYAGGDTEAFF. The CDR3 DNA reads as TGTGCCAGCAGCTTATATGCCGGGGGGGACACTGAAGCTTTCTTT.

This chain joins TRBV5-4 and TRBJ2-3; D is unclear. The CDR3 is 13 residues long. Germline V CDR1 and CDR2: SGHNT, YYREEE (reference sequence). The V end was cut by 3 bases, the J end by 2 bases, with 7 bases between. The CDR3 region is CASSYGDTDTQYF. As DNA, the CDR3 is TGTGCCAGCAGCTACGGAGACACAGATACGCAGTATTTT.

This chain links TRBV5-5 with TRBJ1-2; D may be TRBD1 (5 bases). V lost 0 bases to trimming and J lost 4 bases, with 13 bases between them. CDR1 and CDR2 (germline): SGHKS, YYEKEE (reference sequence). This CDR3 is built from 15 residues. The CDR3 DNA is TGTGCCAGCAGCTTGGACCAGGGAGGGACCTATGGCTACACCTTC. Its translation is CASSLDQGGTYGYTF.

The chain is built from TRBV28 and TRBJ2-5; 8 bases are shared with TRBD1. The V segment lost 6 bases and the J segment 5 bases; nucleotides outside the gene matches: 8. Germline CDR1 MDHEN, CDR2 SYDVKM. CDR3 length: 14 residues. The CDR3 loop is CASRTTGDGETQYF. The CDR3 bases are TGTGCCAGCAGAACGACAGGGGACGGGGAGACCCAGTACTTC.

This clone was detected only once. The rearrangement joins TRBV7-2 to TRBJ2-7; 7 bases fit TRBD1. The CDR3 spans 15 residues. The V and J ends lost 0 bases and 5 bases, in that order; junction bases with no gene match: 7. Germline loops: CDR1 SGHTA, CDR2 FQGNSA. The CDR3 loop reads CASSLAQGVFNEQYF. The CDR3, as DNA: TGTGCCAGCAGCTTAGCGCAGGGGGTGTTTAACGAGCAGTACTTC. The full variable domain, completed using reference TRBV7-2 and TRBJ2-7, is GAGVSQSPSNKVTEKGKDVELRCDPISGHTALYWYRQSLGQGLEFLIYFQGNSAPDKSGLPSDRFSAERTGGSVSTLTIQRTQQEDSAVYLCASSLAQGVFNEQYFGPGTRLTVT.

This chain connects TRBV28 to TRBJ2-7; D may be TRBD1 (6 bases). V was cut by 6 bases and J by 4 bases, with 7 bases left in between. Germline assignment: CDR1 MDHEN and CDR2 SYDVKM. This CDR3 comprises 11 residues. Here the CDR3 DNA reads TGTGCCAGCAGGGACAGTTACGAGCAGTACTTC. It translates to CASRDSYEQYF. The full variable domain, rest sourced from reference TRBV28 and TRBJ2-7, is DVKVTQSSRYLVKRTGEKVFLECVQDMDHENMFWYRQDPGLGLRLIYFSYDVKMKEKGDIPEGYSVSREKKERFSLILESASTNQTSMYLCASRDSYEQYFGPGTRLTVT.

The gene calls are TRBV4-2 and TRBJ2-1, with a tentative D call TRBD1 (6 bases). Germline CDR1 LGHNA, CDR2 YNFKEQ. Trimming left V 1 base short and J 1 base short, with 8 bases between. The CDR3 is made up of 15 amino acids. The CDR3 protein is CASSQGGGSYNEQFF. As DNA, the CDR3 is TGTGCCAGCAGCCAAGGAGGGGGATCCTACAATGAGCAGTTCTTC.

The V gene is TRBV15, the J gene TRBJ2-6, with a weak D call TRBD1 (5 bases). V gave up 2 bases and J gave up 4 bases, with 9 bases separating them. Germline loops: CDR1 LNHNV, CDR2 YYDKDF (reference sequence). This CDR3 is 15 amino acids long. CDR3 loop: CATSRSGPGANVLTF. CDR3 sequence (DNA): TGTGCCACCAGCAGATCAGGGCCAGGGGCCAACGTCCTGACTTTC.

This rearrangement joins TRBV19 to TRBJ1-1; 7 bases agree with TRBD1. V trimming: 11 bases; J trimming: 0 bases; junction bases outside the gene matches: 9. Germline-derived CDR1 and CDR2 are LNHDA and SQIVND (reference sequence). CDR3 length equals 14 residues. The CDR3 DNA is TGTGCCGCAGCAGACAGGGACGTGAACACTGAAGCTTTCTTT. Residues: CAAADRDVNTEAFF.

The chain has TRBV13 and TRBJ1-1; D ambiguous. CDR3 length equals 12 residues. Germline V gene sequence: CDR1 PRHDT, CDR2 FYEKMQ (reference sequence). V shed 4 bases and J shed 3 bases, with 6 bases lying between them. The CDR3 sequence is CASSSLDTEAFF. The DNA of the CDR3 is TGTGCCAGCAGCTCCCTAGACACTGAAGCTTTCTTT.